The clone carrying this TCR beta chain was seen more than once but under ten times. Its target is unknown. This sample was taken from a study of T cells in Graves' hyperthyroidism and ophthalmopathy. Study-level results: Expanded thyroid clonotypes (above 0.001) were mostly also found in blood.

Not enrolled were patients with uncontrolled infection, other autoimmune disease, pregnancy or lactation. From RNA transcripts, TCR beta CDR3 regions were amplified. The HTBI primer set drove a first-round RT-PCR of the TCR CDR3. TCRdb re-called the multiplex PCR reads through MiXCR, storing one row per CDR3 protein. In the table there are 550,000 to 700,000 distinct CDR3 sequences, around 45% of which are singletons. Sequenced sample: peripheral blood or thyroid tissue (not recorded which). This TCR was sampled from an adult woman with Graves' disease, either hyperthyroidism or ophthalmopathy (not recorded which).

The CDR3 loop is CAISQNTEAFF. In DNA, the CDR3 is TGTGCCATCAGTCAGAACACTGAAGCTTTCTTT. The chain joins TRBV10-3 to TRBJ1-1; D gene ambiguous. The CDR3 is 11 amino acids. Germline CDR1 and CDR2: ENHRY and SYGVKD. Trimming stripped 5 bases from V and 1 base from J, with 2 bases between.